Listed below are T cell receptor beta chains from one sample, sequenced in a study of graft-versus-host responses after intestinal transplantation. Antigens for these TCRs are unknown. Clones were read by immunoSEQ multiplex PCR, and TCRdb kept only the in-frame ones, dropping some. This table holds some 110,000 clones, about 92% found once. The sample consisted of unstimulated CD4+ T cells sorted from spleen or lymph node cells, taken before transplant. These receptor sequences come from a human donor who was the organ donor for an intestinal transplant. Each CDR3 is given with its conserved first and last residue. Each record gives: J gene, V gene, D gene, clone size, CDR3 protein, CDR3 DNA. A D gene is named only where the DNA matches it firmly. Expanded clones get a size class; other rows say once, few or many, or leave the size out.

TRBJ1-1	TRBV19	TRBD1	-	CASGRQGALNTEAFF	TGTGCCAGTGGTAGACAGGGGGCCTTGAACACTGAAGCTTTCTTT
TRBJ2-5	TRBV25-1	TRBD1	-	CASSDPGTAEETQYF	TGTGCCAGCAGTGACCCTGGGACAGCAGAAGAGACCCAGTACTTC
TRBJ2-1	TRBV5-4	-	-	CASRGPGQVKTFGDNEQFF	TGTGCCAGCAGGGGCCCGGGACAAGTAAAGACGTTTGGCGACAATGAGCAGTTCTTC
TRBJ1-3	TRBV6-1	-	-	CASRPGTSGNTIYF	TGTGCCAGCAGACCAGGCACCTCTGGAAACACCATATATTTT
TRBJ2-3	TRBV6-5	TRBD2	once	CASSGLARTDTQYF	TGTGCCAGCAGCGGACTAGCGCGCACAGATACGCAGTATTTT
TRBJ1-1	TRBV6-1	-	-	CASRVQGDTEAFF	TGTGCCAGCAGAGTTCAAGGGGACACTGAAGCTTTCTTT
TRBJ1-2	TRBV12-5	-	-	CASGLGRGRLDYGYTF	TGTGCTAGTGGTTTGGGCCGGGGTCGGCTTGACTATGGCTACACCTTC
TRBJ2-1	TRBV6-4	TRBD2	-	CASSESAGGLYNEQFF	TGTGCCAGCAGCGAATCAGCGGGGGGGCTCTACAATGAGCAGTTCTTC
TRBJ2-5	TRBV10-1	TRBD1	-	CASSEDRWDSQETQYF	TGCGCCAGCAGTGAAGATCGGTGGGACAGCCAAGAGACCCAGTACTTC
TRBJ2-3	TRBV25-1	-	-	CASTERTSTDTQYF	TGTGCCAGCACAGAGCGCACTAGCACAGATACGCAGTATTTT
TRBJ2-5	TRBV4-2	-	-	CASSPIGLYQETQYF	TGTGCCAGCAGCCCGATAGGCTTGTACCAAGAGACCCAGTACTTC